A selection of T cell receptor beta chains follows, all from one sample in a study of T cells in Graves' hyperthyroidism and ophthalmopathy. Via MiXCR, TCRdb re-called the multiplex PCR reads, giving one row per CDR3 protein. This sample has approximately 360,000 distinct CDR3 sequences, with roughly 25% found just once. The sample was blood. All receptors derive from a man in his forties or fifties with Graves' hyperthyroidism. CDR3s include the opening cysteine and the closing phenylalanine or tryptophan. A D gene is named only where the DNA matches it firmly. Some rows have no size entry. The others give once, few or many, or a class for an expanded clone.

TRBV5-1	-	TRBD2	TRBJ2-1	TGCGCCAGCAAGAAACTAGCGGGAACCTACAATGAGCAGTTCTTC	CASKKLAGTYNEQFF
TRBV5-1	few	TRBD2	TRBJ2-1	TGCGCCAGCAGCTTGGCCGGGAGCGGGAGTACCTACAATGAGCAGTTCTTC	CASSLAGSGSTYNEQFF
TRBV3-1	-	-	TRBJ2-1	TGCGCCAGCAGTGAAGGGGGGGGTACTGAGCAGTTCTTC	CASSEGGGTEQFF
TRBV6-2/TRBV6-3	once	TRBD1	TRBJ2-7	TGTGCCAGCAGTTTAGGGGGCCGGACCTACGAGCAGTACTTC	CASSLGGRTYEQYF
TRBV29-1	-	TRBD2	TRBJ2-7	TGCAGCGTTGAAGAACCCCGACTGGGAGCGGGAGTCTCCTACGAGCAGTACTTC	CSVEEPRLGAGVSYEQYF
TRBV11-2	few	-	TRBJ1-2	TGTGCCAGCAGCTTAGTGGAGGACTACACCTTC	CASSLVEDYTF
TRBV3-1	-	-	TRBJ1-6	TGTGCCAGCAGCTTCATAGCCGGAAGTTCACCCCTCCACTTT	CASSFIAGSSPLHF
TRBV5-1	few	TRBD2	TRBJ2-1	TGCGCCAGCAGCTTGGCACTAGCGGGGAGGAATGAGCAGTTCTTC	CASSLALAGRNEQFF
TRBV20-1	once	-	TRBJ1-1	TGCAGTGCTAGAGATCCGGGAGGGCGGACTGAAGCTTTCTTT	CSARDPGGRTEAFF
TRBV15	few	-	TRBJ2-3	TGTGCCACCAGCAGAGATCGTCAGGGTCGCACAGATACGCAGTATTTT	CATSRDRQGRTDTQYF
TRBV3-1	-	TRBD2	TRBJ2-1	TGTGCCAGCAGCTTATTTAGCGGGAGGGCTTTAGGTGAGCAGTTCTTC	CASSLFSGRALGEQFF
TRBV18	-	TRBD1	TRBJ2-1	TGTGCCAGCTCACCCGCACTCTTCGGACAGGGGGCTGGGGAGCAGTTCTTC	CASSPALFGQGAGEQFF
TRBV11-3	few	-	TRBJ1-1	TGTGCCAGCAGCTTGCAGTCAGCTGAAGCTTTCTTT	CASSLQSAEAFF
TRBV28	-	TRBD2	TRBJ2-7	TGTGCCAGCAGTCTGCGGGGGAGCAACCTACGAGGGCAGTACTTC	CASSLRGSNLRGQYF
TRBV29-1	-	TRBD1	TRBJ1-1	TGCAGCGTCGAGGGACAGGCCCTCCCTGAAGCTTTCTTT	CSVEGQALPEAFF
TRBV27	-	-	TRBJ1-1	TGTGCCAGCAGTTTTTCCCAGGGGAGGGTTACTGAAGCTTTCTTT	CASSFSQGRVTEAFF
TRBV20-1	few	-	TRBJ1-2	TGCAGTGCTAGAGCTGGGTTAACGGGAGGCTACACCTTC	CSARAGLTGGYTF
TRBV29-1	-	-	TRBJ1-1	TGCAGCGTGTCCCGTGAGGGCGTCACTGAAGCTTTCTTT	CSVSREGVTEAFF
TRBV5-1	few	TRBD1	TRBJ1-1	TGCGCCAGCAGCCAGGGACAGGGCGGTGAAGCTTTCTTT	CASSQGQGGEAFF
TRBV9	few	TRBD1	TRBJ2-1	TGTGCCAGCAGCGCCGGGACAGCCTACAATGAGCAGTTCTTC	CASSAGTAYNEQFF
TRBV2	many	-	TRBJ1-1	TGTGCCAGCAGCGAGGTTGTGAACACTGAAGCTTTCTTT	CASSEVVNTEAFF
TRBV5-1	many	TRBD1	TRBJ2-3	TGCGCCAGCAGCCCGGGGACAGGTCGCACAGATACGCAGTATTTT	CASSPGTGRTDTQYF
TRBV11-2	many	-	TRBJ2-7	TGTGCCAGCAGCCCCCCCGGGACCCTCAGCTACGAGCAGTACTTC	CASSPPGTLSYEQYF
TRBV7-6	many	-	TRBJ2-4	TGTGCCAGCAGCAGTCAATGGGGGGGCATGGACATTCAGTACTTC	CASSSQWGGMDIQYF
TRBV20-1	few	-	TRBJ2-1	TGCAGTGTAATGGCAGATTGGAGCTCCTACAATGAGCAGTTCTTC	CSVMADWSSYNEQFF
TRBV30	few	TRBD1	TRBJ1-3	TGTGCCTGGAAGGACAGGGTGCTCGGAAACACCATATATTTT	CAWKDRVLGNTIYF
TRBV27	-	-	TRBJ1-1	TGTGCCAGCAGTGGCCCAAACACTGAAGCTTCCTTT	CASSGPNTEASF
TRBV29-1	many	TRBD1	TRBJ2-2	TGCAGCGTCACACTCATCGGGACAGGGGGCACCGGGGAGCTGTTTTTT	CSVTLIGTGGTGELFF
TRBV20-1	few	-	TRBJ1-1	TGCAGTGCTAGTTCAGCTATGAACACTGAAGCTTTCTTT	CSASSAMNTEAFF
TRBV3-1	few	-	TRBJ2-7	TGTGCCAGCAGCCTAAGACATATGCTGAGAAAATCCTACGAGCAGTACTTC	CASSLRHMLRKSYEQYF
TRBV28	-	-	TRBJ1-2	TGTGCCAGCAGGTCGGGACTCCTAGGCTACACCTTC	CASRSGLLGYTF
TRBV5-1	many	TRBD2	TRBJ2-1	TGCGCCAGCAGCTCCGCTAGCGGGAGTATCTACAATGAGCAGTTCTTC	CASSSASGSIYNEQFF
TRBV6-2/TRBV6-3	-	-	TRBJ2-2	TGTGCCAGCAGCCAAAGCAGAAGCGGAGCTACGAACACCGGGGAGCTGTTTTTT	CASSQSRSGATNTGELFF
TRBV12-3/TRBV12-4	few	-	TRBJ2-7	TGTGCCAGCACTACTAGCTTCCACGAGCAGTACTTC	CASTTSFHEQYF
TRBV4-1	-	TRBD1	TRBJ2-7	TGCGCCAGCAGCCGAACCCAGGGGGCGATGGACGAGCAGTACTTC	CASSRTQGAMDEQYF
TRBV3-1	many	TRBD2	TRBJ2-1	TGTGCCAGCAGCCAAACTAGCGGGAGACACAATGAGCAGTTCTTC	CASSQTSGRHNEQFF
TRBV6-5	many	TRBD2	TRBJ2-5	TGTGCCAGCAGTTACTGGGGGACTAGCGGTAAAGAGACCCAGTACTTC	CASSYWGTSGKETQYF
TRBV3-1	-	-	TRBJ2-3	TGTGCCAGCAGCCAAGGATCTAGCGGCACAGATACGCAGTATTTT	CASSQGSSGTDTQYF
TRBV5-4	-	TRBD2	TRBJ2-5	TGTGCCAGCAGCTTGACTAGCGGGAGGGCCAGGGAGACCCAGTACTTC	CASSLTSGRARETQYF
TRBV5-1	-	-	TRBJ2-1	TGCGCCAGCAGCCCTATAGCAGGCTCCTACAATGAGCAGTTCTTC	CASSPIAGSYNEQFF
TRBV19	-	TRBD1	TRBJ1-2	TGTGCCAGTAGTACTTACGGGACAGGGGTTGGCTACACCTTC	CASSTYGTGVGYTF
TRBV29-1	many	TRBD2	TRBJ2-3	TGCAGCGTTTTTCCGGCAGCGGGAGCGGCAGATACGCAGTATTTT	CSVFPAAGAADTQYF
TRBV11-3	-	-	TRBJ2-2	TGTGCCAGCAGCTTCATTGGACAGATAAACACCGGGGAGCTGTTTTTT	CASSFIGQINTGELFF